This T cell receptor (beta chain) was sequenced during a study of shared clonotypes between healthy human individuals. This clone has only one observation. Terminally differentiated effector memory CD45RA+ cells were left out of the naive CD8 fraction, which was CD45RO-negative and positively selected for CCR7. Recent vaccinations or acute infections were absent in the healthy HIV-negative adult donors. This table comes from immunoSEQ multiplex PCR, and its TCRdb copy is limited to in-frame clones, with some not included. The sample gives approximately 590,000 clones, less than 97% of which show up once; around 0.097% is in the top ten. Between the trimmed V and J ends, which lost 9 bases and 2 bases, there was a span of 20 bases. Per the germline V gene, CDR1 is LNHDA and CDR2 is SQIVND (reference sequence). The CDR3 runs to 15 residues.

The source material was naive CD8+ T cells sorted from blood. This clonotype was obtained from a woman aged 25-40 years in good health. V is TRBV19 and J is TRBJ2-7; the D is unclear. In DNA, the CDR3 is TGTGCCAGCAGGACGGCGCCCCCGCTAGCCTACGAGCAGTACTTC. Its protein product is CASRTAPPLAYEQYF.